This T cell receptor (beta chain) was recorded in a study of cytomegalovirus exposure and HLA in healthy donors. Study background: In terms of ancestry, the Caucasian-associated cluster contained 75% to 90% of the roughly 360 genotyped donors.

Study-wide results and caveats: Within an earlier analysis, most TCR beta V segments proved productive either about 90% or about 30% of the time. Per published accounts, TCR beta sequences correctly predicted the HLA-A and HLA-B alleles of most subjects.

This CDR3 region has 13 residues. In germline, CDR1 is SEHNR, CDR2 FQNEAQ (reference sequence). Trimming shortened V by 4 bases and J by 4 bases, and 11 bases separated the two germline ends. Both 60 Vbeta primers and 13 Jbeta primers went into the PCR. Measured with immunoSEQ multiplex PCR; TCRdb has only the in-frame clones, and not every one. Counted here are more than 95,000 clones, 17% occurring once; the ten biggest clones make up less than 3.5%. This clone came up a few times. Its matching antigen is unknown. This receptor was taken from a female donor in good health and CMV-seropositive. The sequenced sample was PBMCs. The chain is built from TRBV7-9 and TRBJ2-7; weak D call: TRBD1 (6 bases). CDR3 sequence reads: CASSSGQLYEQYF. DNA for the CDR3: TGTGCCAGCAGCTCCGGACAGCTGTACGAGCAGTACTTC.